A single sample gave rise to the 19 T cell receptor beta chains below, sequenced in a study of OX40 agonist ivuxolimab in advanced cancers. Some clones are missing from TCRdb's copy, which holds only in-frame ones; the method was immunoSEQ multiplex PCR. The sample holds some 57,000 clones, almost 90% seen once. Source: CD4+ or CD8+ T cells sorted from blood, taken in a trial of the OX40 agonist ivuxolimab. Receptors were obtained from an adult with an advanced solid tumor such as melanoma, head and neck, liver or kidney cancer.

CDR3 nucleotide sequence: TGTGCCAGCTCACCAAGCCTAGCGGGGGAGACGAACACCGGGGAGCTGTTTTTT. This codes for CASSPSLAGETNTGELFF. The chain has TRBV18 and TRBJ2-2; 10 nucleotides match TRBD2. The CDR3 contains 18 residues. Trimming cost V 2 bases and J 0 bases; bases outside gene matches: 6. Germline CDR1 and CDR2: KGHSH and LQKENI.

The rearrangement links TRBV25-1 to TRBJ1-4, with 8 bases fitting TRBD1. Trimming cost V 6 bases and J 3 bases; bases outside gene matches: 6. The CDR3 spans 15 residues. Germline V CDR1 and CDR2: MGHDK, SYGVNS. The CDR3 is CASSDRGDPNEKLFF. CDR3 bases: TGTGCCAGCAGCGACAGGGGAGACCCTAATGAAAAACTGTTTTTT.

The rearrangement uses TRBV28 and TRBJ2-1, with D unclear. Germline V CDR1 and CDR2: MDHEN, SYDVKM. The CDR3 consists of 11 residues. V shed 2 bases and J shed 9 bases, with 5 bases lying between them. CDR3 DNA: TGTGCCAGCAGTTTAGCCAGTGAGCAGTTCTTC. Amino acids: CASSLASEQFF.

The V gene is TRBV6-4, the J gene TRBJ2-2; no firm D call. The CDR3 spans 14 residues. Trimming took 8 bases from V and 0 from J, leaving 10 bases between them. The V gene's germline CDR1 is MRHNA and CDR2 SNTAGT. CDR3 sequence: CASRSSPNTGELFF. CDR3 nucleotide sequence: TGTGCCAGCCGCAGCAGCCCGAACACCGGGGAGCTGTTTTTT.

This sequence joins TRBV27 and TRBJ2-3, with a tentative D call TRBD2 (7 bases). CDR3 length: 14 amino acids. The germline V gene encodes CDR1 MNHEY and CDR2 SMNVEV (reference sequence). The ends were cut back, 6 bases at V and 4 bases at J, with 14 bases in the middle. The CDR3: CASRGGAGADTQYF. The CDR3 DNA reads as TGTGCCAGCAGGGGGGGGGCAGGGGCAGATACGCAGTATTTT.

The rearrangement links TRBV13 to TRBJ1-1; D call uncertain. The CDR3 covers 13 residues. The germline V gene encodes CDR1 PRHDT and CDR2 FYEKMQ (reference sequence). The V gene lost 0 bases and the J gene lost 1 base, with 3 bases spanning the gap. Written as DNA, the CDR3 is TGTGCCAGCAGCTTAGGCGGGAACACTGAAGCTTTCTTT. The encoded protein is CASSLGGNTEAFF.

In DNA form, the CDR3 reads TGTGCCAGTAGAGGAGCAGGTTTCCCACTCTCTGGAAACACCATATATTTT. It yields the protein CASRGAGFPLSGNTIYF. V usage is TRBV19 and J usage is TRBJ1-3; D not resolved. The CDR3 sequence is 17 residues long. Between the trimmed V and J ends, which lost 6 bases and 0 bases, there was a span of 18 bases. Germline lookup yields CDR1 LNHDA and CDR2 SQIVND (reference sequence). The variable domain in full, completed from reference TRBV19 and TRBJ1-3, reads DGGITQSPKYLFRKEGQNVTLSCEQNLNHDAMYWYRQDPGQGLRLIYYSQIVNDFQKGDIAEGYSVSREKKESFPLTVTSAQKNPTAFYLCASRGAGFPLSGNTIYFGEGSWLTVV.

The chain's CDR3 is CASGGPGGQGPTGELFF. CDR3 bases: TGTGCTAGTGGTGGACCGGGGGGACAGGGTCCCACCGGGGAGCTGTTTTTT. This chain links TRBV12-5 with TRBJ2-2; TRBD1 matches 9 bases. Looked up from germline, CDR1 is LGHNT and CDR2 is FRNRAP. There are 17 residues in the CDR3. V lost 5 bases, J lost 4 bases, and 11 bases stayed unmatched.

As for this clone: Other DNA sequences in this specimen translate into the identical CDR3. V gene TRBV5-1 combines with J gene TRBJ2-7; no clear D. The germline V and J ends were trimmed by 3 bases and 1 base, with 2 bases remaining between them. Germline loops: CDR1 SGHRS, CDR2 YFSETQ. This CDR3 comprises 11 residues. CDR3 coding DNA: TGCGCCAGCAGCTCTTCCTACGAGCAGTACTTC. As protein: CASSSSYEQYF.

V gene TRBV7-8 combines with J gene TRBJ2-3, with 8 positions matching TRBD2. V trimming: 0 bases; J trimming: 9 bases; junction bases outside the gene matches: 8. CDR3 length: 15 amino acids. Germline-derived CDR1 and CDR2 are SGHVS and FQNEAQ. The CDR3 is CASSLASGGPTTQYF. In nucleotides, the CDR3 is TGTGCCAGCAGCTTAGCTTCGGGGGGGCCGACAACGCAGTATTTT.

The V gene is TRBV30, the J gene TRBJ1-6; a possible D gene is TRBD1 (6 bases). CDR3 length: 13 residues. Germline V gene data show CDR1 as GTSNPN and CDR2 as SVGIG (reference sequence). Trimming took off 4 bases at V and 10 bases at J, with 14 bases between the two ends. The CDR3 coding sequence is TGTGCCTGGAATCAGGGGCCAGGGTCACCCCTCCACTTT. As protein: CAWNQGPGSPLHF.

This chain uses TRBV9 with TRBJ2-3; the match to TRBD2 covers 11 bases. The V and J ends lost 6 bases and 4 bases, in that order; junction bases with no gene match: 10. This CDR3 has 16 amino acids. Per germline, CDR1 SGDLS and CDR2 YYNGEE. The CDR3: CASTEHSGRAPDTQYF. In DNA form, the CDR3 reads TGTGCCAGCACGGAACATAGCGGGAGGGCCCCAGATACGCAGTATTTT.

V usage is TRBV11-3 and J usage is TRBJ2-1, with D unclear. CDR3 length: 11 residues. Trimming removed 6 bases from V and 7 bases from J, with 7 bases in between. Germline assignment: CDR1 SGHNT and CDR2 YENEEA. This CDR3 is CASSADNEQFF. In nucleotides, the CDR3 is TGTGCCAGCAGTGCGGATAATGAGCAGTTCTTC.

This chain connects TRBV19 to TRBJ1-5; 8 bases fit TRBD1. CDR3 length equals 15 residues. Trimming took 3 bases from V and 4 from J; bases not matched to a gene: 5. Looked up from germline, CDR1 is LNHDA and CDR2 is SQIVND (reference sequence). CDR3 protein: CASSIPGGQNQPQHF. CDR3 sequence (DNA): TGTGCCAGTAGTATCCCAGGGGGCCAAAATCAGCCCCAGCATTTT.

The chain links TRBV20-1 to TRBJ2-7, with D possibly TRBD2 on 5 matching bases. The germline V gene has CDR1 DFQATT and CDR2 SNEGSKA (reference sequence). V was trimmed by 6 bases and J by 3 bases, leaving 9 bases between them. This CDR3 is built from 11 residues. DNA of the CDR3: TGCAGTGCCGTGGGAGACTACGAGCAGTACTTC. Its translation: CSAVGDYEQYF.

The chain employs TRBV20-1 and TRBJ2-7; no clear D. This CDR3 is built from 11 residues. Germline V CDR1 and CDR2: DFQATT, SNEGSKA (reference sequence). The ends were cut back, 6 bases at V and 3 bases at J, with 9 bases in the middle. Here the CDR3 reads CSAQDHYEQYF. The DNA of the CDR3 is TGCAGTGCCCAGGACCACTACGAGCAGTACTTC.

The CDR3 nucleotides read TGTGCCAGCAGCTTAGAAGGGGGGGCGAGGGACCACTCTGGAAACACCATATATTTT. Residues: CASSLEGGARDHSGNTIYF. The chain combines TRBV7-2 with TRBJ1-3; possibly TRBD1 for D (6 bases). The length of the CDR3 is 19 residues. CDR1 and CDR2 (germline): SGHTA, FQGNSA. V shed 1 base and J shed 0 bases, with 19 bases lying between them.

This clone was recorded once. The rearrangement uses TRBV18 and TRBJ2-7, with D possibly matching TRBD1 (5 bases). Germline V lookup: CDR1 KGHSH, CDR2 LQKENI. CDR3 size: 13 residues. The V and J ends lost 4 bases and 0 bases respectively, with 7 bases between them. The CDR3 bases are TGTGCCAGCTCACGACAGAGCTCCTACGAGCAGTACTTC. Translation: CASSRQSSYEQYF.

The chain couples TRBV7-3 to TRBJ2-7; 10 bases are a match to TRBD1. CDR1 and CDR2 (germline): SGHTA, FQGTGA. J was trimmed by 6 bases and V by 4 bases; bases with no gene match: 9. CDR3 size: 15 residues. The CDR3 region has the DNA TGTGCCAGCAGCTCGGGCGGGACAGGGGCGGCCGAGCAGTACTTC. Residues: CASSSGGTGAAEQYF.